The rows below give T cell receptor beta chains drawn from one sample of a study of blood T cell repertoires in COVID-19. The assay was immunoSEQ multiplex PCR, and TCRdb's table has in-frame clones only and misses some. Among 380,000 or so clones listed, roughly nine tenths were seen once. Sample: peripheral blood. All receptors derive from a man aged 35-49 years with acute or convalescent COVID-19. CDR3s include the opening cysteine and the closing phenylalanine or tryptophan. The D gene is left open where the match is weak. Expanded clones get a size class; other rows say once, few or many, or leave the size out.

size	D	V	J	CDR3	DNA
NA	TRBD1	TRBV6-5	TRBJ1-1	CASSYSIGQGAEAFF	TGTGCCAGCAGTTACTCGATAGGACAGGGCGCTGAAGCTTTCTTT
NA	NA	TRBV11-2	TRBJ1-1	CASSWGTPAEAFF	TGTGCCAGCAGCTGGGGGACACCGGCCGAAGCTTTCTTT
NA	TRBD1	TRBV4-1	TRBJ1-1	CASSPRDRAMNTEAFF	TGCGCCAGCAGCCCTCGGGACAGGGCCATGAACACTGAAGCTTTCTTT
few	TRBD2	TRBV9	TRBJ2-7	CASSVGLAETYEQYF	TGTGCCAGCAGCGTAGGCCTAGCGGAAACCTACGAGCAGTACTTC
NA	NA	TRBV28	TRBJ1-2	CASLAGRYYGYTF	TGTGCCAGCCTCGCAGGGAGGTACTATGGCTACACCTTC
NA	NA	TRBV7-3	TRBJ2-3	CASSLKHGGDTQYF	TGTGCCAGCAGCTTAAAACATGGTGGAGATACGCAGTATTTT
NA	NA	TRBV19	TRBJ2-1	CASSVITIRRPEQFF	TGTGCCAGTAGTGTCATAACTATTAGGAGGCCTGAGCAGTTCTTC
NA	NA	TRBV11-2	TRBJ1-4	CASSAIRQRTNEKLFF	TGTGCCAGCAGCGCTATCAGACAGAGAACTAATGAAAAACTGTTTTTT
NA	TRBD1	TRBV6-5	TRBJ1-2	CASSRQGHYGYTF	TGTGCCAGCAGTCGACAGGGCCACTATGGCTACACCTTC
few	NA	TRBV9	TRBJ1-5	CASSVDGGQPQHF	TGTGCCAGCAGCGTAGATGGAGGGCAGCCCCAGCATTTT
NA	TRBD1	TRBV28	TRBJ2-2	CASTLYGTGGANTGELFF	TGTGCCAGCACCTTGTATGGGACAGGGGGGGCGAACACCGGGGAGCTGTTTTTT
few	TRBD2	TRBV6-6	TRBJ2-1	CASRRGLAGGLDNEQFF	TGTGCCAGCAGACGAGGACTAGCGGGAGGGCTCGACAATGAGCAGTTCTTC
NA	TRBD1	TRBV6-2/TRBV6-3	TRBJ1-5	CASSLTGYLNQPQHF	TGTGCCAGCAGTTTGACAGGGTACCTCAATCAGCCCCAGCATTTT
once	TRBD2	TRBV2	TRBJ2-5	CASRTARGIETQYF	TGTGCCAGCAGGACTGCGCGGGGGATAGAGACCCAGTACTTC
NA	NA	TRBV7-8	TRBJ2-5	CASSLRFLEGQTQYF	TGTGCCAGCAGCTTGCGTTTTTTGGAGGGACAGACCCAGTACTTC
NA	NA	TRBV19	TRBJ1-5	CASSIRGSQPQHF	TGTGCCAGTAGTATCAGGGGTAGTCAGCCCCAGCATTTT
NA	TRBD1	TRBV5-5	TRBJ1-5	CASSPQGTGGQPQHF	TGTGCCAGCAGCCCCCAAGGGACAGGGGGCCAGCCCCAGCATTTT
NA	TRBD2	TRBV11-2	TRBJ2-1	CASSGTSGRGGEQFF	TGTGCCAGCAGCGGGACTAGCGGGAGGGGCGGGGAGCAGTTCTTC
NA	NA	TRBV5-6	TRBJ2-1	CASSLRYAGNEQFF	TGTGCCAGCAGCCTAAGGTACGCGGGAAATGAGCAGTTCTTC
NA	NA	TRBV28	TRBJ1-1	CASSFAGRTSNTEAFF	TGTGCCAGCAGTTTCGCAGGGAGGACTTCAAACACTGAAGCTTTCTTT
NA	TRBD1	TRBV11-2	TRBJ1-1	CASSLRDRRLMNTEAFF	TGTGCCAGCAGCCTCCGGGACAGAAGATTGATGAACACTGAAGCTTTCTTT
NA	NA	TRBV5-5	TRBJ1-4	CASSPRVRFDEKLFF	TGTGCCAGCAGCCCCAGGGTTCGTTTTGATGAAAAACTGTTTTTT
NA	NA	TRBV9	TRBJ2-3	CASSVLYQGTDTQYF	TGTGCCAGCAGCGTACTTTACCAGGGTACAGATACGCAGTATTTT
NA	TRBD1	TRBV4-2	TRBJ1-4	CASSRQQGAGGNEKLFF	TGTGCCAGCAGCCGACAACAGGGGGCGGGGGGAAATGAAAAACTGTTTTTT
NA	NA	TRBV4-1	TRBJ1-1	CASSQIGAAGGNEAFF	TGCGCCAGCAGCCAAATCGGGGCCGCCGGGGGGAATGAAGCTTTCTTT
NA	NA	TRBV9	TRBJ1-2	CASSTSSNNYGYTF	TGTGCCAGCAGCACCAGTTCAAATAACTATGGCTACACCTTC
NA	TRBD1	TRBV2	TRBJ2-7	CASSGPGGAYEQYF	TGTGCCAGCAGTGGCCCAGGGGGCGCCTACGAGCAGTACTTC
NA	NA	TRBV19	TRBJ2-2	CASSTERDITGELFF	TGTGCCAGTAGTACTGAGAGAGACATCACCGGGGAGCTGTTTTTT
NA	NA	TRBV18	TRBJ1-5	CASSPRALNSNQPQHF	TGTGCCAGCTCACCACGGGCCTTAAATAGCAATCAGCCCCAGCATTTT
NA	TRBD1	TRBV28	TRBJ1-1	CASETGQGAPHTEAFF	TGTGCCAGTGAGACGGGACAGGGGGCCCCTCACACTGAAGCTTTCTTT
NA	NA	TRBV30	TRBJ1-5	CAWGDGVQPQHF	TGTGCCTGGGGGGACGGGGTGCAGCCCCAGCATTTT
NA	NA	TRBV6-5	TRBJ1-2	CASSYYPRDVDYGYTF	TGTGCCAGCAGTTACTACCCCAGGGATGTAGACTATGGCTACACCTTC
NA	NA	TRBV2	TRBJ1-6	CASHLVAEPPLHF	TGTGCCAGCCATTTGGTGGCGGAGCCTCCCCTCCACTTT
NA	NA	TRBV9	TRBJ1-1	CASSLYPGQLNVLNTEAFF	TGTGCCAGCAGCCTGTATCCGGGACAACTAAACGTCCTGAACACTGAAGCTTTCTTT
few	TRBD1	TRBV27	TRBJ2-5	CASSLTGGETQYF	TGTGCCAGCAGTCTGACAGGGGGAGAGACCCAGTACTTC
NA	TRBD1	TRBV30	TRBJ1-3	CAWDTGGPGNTIYF	TGTGCCTGGGATACAGGGGGACCTGGAAACACCATATATTTT
NA	TRBD1	TRBV27	TRBJ2-7	CASSVDRGNEQYF	TGTGCCAGCAGTGTGGACAGGGGGAACGAGCAGTACTTC
few	TRBD1	TRBV27	TRBJ1-6	CASTGTAKSSYNSPLHF	TGTGCCAGCACCGGGACAGCAAAGAGCTCCTATAATTCACCCCTCCACTTT
NA	NA	TRBV7-6	TRBJ1-1	CASSLVPRQTDWNTEAFF	TGTGCCAGCAGCTTGGTACCTCGACAGACCGATTGGAACACTGAAGCTTTCTTT
NA	NA	TRBV7-8	TRBJ2-1	CASSSKAINEQFF	TGTGCCAGCAGCTCCAAAGCCATCAATGAGCAGTTCTTC
NA	NA	TRBV13	TRBJ1-2	CASSLRGGSALLYYTF	TGTGCCAGCAGCTTACGGGGGGGCAGTGCCCTTTTATATTACACCTTC
NA	TRBD2	TRBV4-2	TRBJ2-1	CASSQDLLAGGDYNEQFF	TGTGCCAGCAGCCAAGATTTGCTAGCGGGGGGGGACTACAATGAGCAGTTCTTC
NA	NA	TRBV12-5	TRBJ1-1	CASGFPGGHTEAFF	TGTGCTAGTGGTTTCCCGGGGGGGCACACTGAAGCTTTCTTT
NA	TRBD1	TRBV29-1	TRBJ1-2	CSVPGQGAVGYTF	TGCAGCGTCCCCGGACAGGGGGCGGTCGGCTACACCTTC
NA	TRBD1	TRBV4-1	TRBJ2-2	CASSRLPGQAAGELFF	TGCGCCAGCAGCCGCCTGCCGGGACAGGCCGCAGGGGAGCTGTTTTTT
NA	TRBD2	TRBV4-2	TRBJ2-1	CASSQDDAGVAYNEQFF	TGTGCCAGCAGCCAAGACGATGCGGGGGTGGCCTACAATGAGCAGTTCTTC
NA	TRBD1	TRBV6-1	TRBJ2-2	CASSGSGTVNTGELFF	TGTGCCAGCAGTGGTTCCGGGACAGTTAACACCGGGGAGCTGTTTTTT
NA	TRBD2	TRBV9	TRBJ2-3	CASSVGLAGTTDTQYF	TGTGCCAGCAGCGTCGGACTAGCGGGGACCACAGATACGCAGTATTTT
NA	TRBD1	TRBV5-3	TRBJ2-7	CARSFRYRGYTSYEQYF	TGTGCCAGAAGCTTTCGCTACAGGGGCTATACGTCCTACGAGCAGTACTTC
NA	NA	TRBV28	TRBJ2-4	CASTGSLGRNIQYF	TGTGCCAGCACGGGGTCCCTTGGGCGCAACATTCAGTACTTC
NA	TRBD1	TRBV9	TRBJ2-6	CASRPTIGTGAAGANVLTF	TGTGCCAGCAGACCGACTATAGGGACAGGGGCTGCCGGGGCCAACGTCCTGACTTTC
NA	NA	TRBV6-5	TRBJ1-4	CASSSTGGSEKLFF	TGTGCCAGCAGTTCGACAGGCGGAAGTGAAAAACTGTTTTTT
once	NA	TRBV4-1	TRBJ2-7	CASSHIRGYEQYF	TGCGCCAGCAGCCACATCCGGGGCTACGAGCAGTACTTC
NA	TRBD2	TRBV7-8	TRBJ2-7	CASSLTSGASYEQYF	TGTGCCAGCAGCCTAACTAGCGGGGCCTCCTACGAGCAGTACTTC
NA	TRBD1	TRBV14	TRBJ1-2	CASSQNLGQANYGYTF	TGTGCCAGCAGCCAGAACCTGGGACAGGCTAACTATGGCTACACCTTC
NA	NA	TRBV3-1/TRBV3-2	TRBJ2-2	CASSRGGTGSGELFF	TGTGCCAGCAGCCGGGGCGGAACAGGGTCCGGGGAGCTGTTTTTT
NA	TRBD1	TRBV5-4	TRBJ1-1	CASSARDRVRTEAFF	TGTGCCAGCAGCGCAAGGGACAGGGTGAGAACTGAAGCTTTCTTT